These T cell receptor beta chains were read from a single sample in a study of blood T cell repertoires in COVID-19. Sequenced by immunoSEQ multiplex PCR; TCRdb stores in-frame clones only, minus some. Counted here are more than 300,000 clones, roughly 90% occurring once; the ten biggest clones make up 6% to 8.5%. Sequencing was performed on peripheral blood. The receptors stem from a woman between 65 and 79 years old with COVID-19, enrolled during active disease. Each CDR3 is given with its conserved first and last residue. Each record gives: clone size, D gene, J gene, V gene, CDR3 protein, CDR3 DNA. D genes are given only for firm matches. Where a row states a size, it is once, few, many or the class of an expanded clone; other rows omit it.

clone size: .
D gene: .
J gene: TRBJ2-2
V gene: TRBV24-1
CDR3 protein: CATGGRVTGELFF
CDR3 DNA: TGTGCCACCGGAGGACGGGTCACCGGGGAGCTGTTTTTT

clone size: .
D gene: TRBD1
J gene: TRBJ2-2
V gene: TRBV30
CDR3 protein: CAQGGQGAGGELFF
CDR3 DNA: TGTGCCCAGGGGGGACAGGGGGCCGGCGGGGAGCTGTTTTTT

clone size: .
D gene: TRBD1
J gene: TRBJ1-1
V gene: TRBV11-2
CDR3 protein: CASSPWDRVNTEAFF
CDR3 DNA: TGTGCCAGCAGCCCCTGGGACAGGGTGAACACTGAAGCTTTCTTT

clone size: .
D gene: .
J gene: TRBJ1-2
V gene: TRBV6-5
CDR3 protein: CASGQGIYGYTF
CDR3 DNA: TGTGCCAGCGGCCAGGGGATCTATGGCTACACCTTC

clone size: .
D gene: .
J gene: TRBJ1-1
V gene: TRBV20-1
CDR3 protein: CSASTATEAFF
CDR3 DNA: TGCAGTGCTAGTACAGCCACTGAAGCTTTCTTT

clone size: .
D gene: TRBD2
J gene: TRBJ2-5
V gene: TRBV4-1
CDR3 protein: CASSQVGGGETQYF
CDR3 DNA: TGCGCCAGCAGCCAAGTTGGCGGGGGAGAGACCCAGTACTTC

clone size: few
D gene: .
J gene: TRBJ1-1
V gene: TRBV2
CDR3 protein: CATSQGSGAFF
CDR3 DNA: TGTGCCACAAGCCAGGGCTCTGGTGCTTTCTTT

clone size: .
D gene: .
J gene: TRBJ2-5
V gene: TRBV5-1
CDR3 protein: CASSREQGSKETQYF
CDR3 DNA: TGCGCCAGCAGCCGAGAGCAGGGTTCGAAAGAGACCCAGTACTTC

clone size: few
D gene: TRBD1
J gene: TRBJ1-3
V gene: TRBV28
CDR3 protein: CATFTGTGRFSGNTIYF
CDR3 DNA: TGTGCCACCTTTACCGGGACAGGGAGGTTCTCTGGAAACACCATATATTTT

clone size: .
D gene: TRBD1
J gene: TRBJ2-1
V gene: TRBV10-3
CDR3 protein: CAISAGTGGYNEQFF
CDR3 DNA: TGTGCCATCAGTGCCGGGACAGGGGGCTACAATGAGCAGTTCTTC

clone size: .
D gene: .
J gene: TRBJ1-1
V gene: TRBV12-3/TRBV12-4
CDR3 protein: CASSTGTHGAFF
CDR3 DNA: TGTGCCAGCAGTACCGGGACACACGGCGCTTTCTTT

clone size: .
D gene: TRBD1
J gene: TRBJ1-2
V gene: TRBV25-1
CDR3 protein: CASSIRGRGDGYTF
CDR3 DNA: TGTGCCAGCAGTATCAGGGGGCGCGGGGATGGCTACACCTTC

clone size: .
D gene: .
J gene: TRBJ2-7
V gene: TRBV28
CDR3 protein: CASSFPTDFYEQYF
CDR3 DNA: TGTGCCAGCAGTTTCCCGACAGACTTCTACGAGCAGTACTTC

clone size: few
D gene: .
J gene: TRBJ1-4
V gene: TRBV5-1
CDR3 protein: CASSLTSEGFNEKLFF
CDR3 DNA: TGCGCCAGCAGCCTAACGTCGGAGGGGTTTAATGAAAAACTGTTTTTT

clone size: .
D gene: TRBD1
J gene: TRBJ1-2
V gene: TRBV19
CDR3 protein: CASSTGGNLNYGYTF
CDR3 DNA: TGTGCCAGTAGTACAGGGGGCAACTTGAACTATGGCTACACCTTC

clone size: once
D gene: .
J gene: TRBJ1-1
V gene: TRBV7-3
CDR3 protein: CASSPRAALGSTEAFF
CDR3 DNA: TGTGCCAGCAGCCCCCGGGCCGCCCTCGGGAGTACTGAAGCTTTCTTT

clone size: .
D gene: TRBD1
J gene: TRBJ1-2
V gene: TRBV19
CDR3 protein: CASSIVRQGGYGYTF
CDR3 DNA: TGTGCCAGTAGTATAGTGAGACAGGGAGGCTATGGCTACACCTTC

clone size: once
D gene: .
J gene: TRBJ1-2
V gene: TRBV27
CDR3 protein: CASSLSGGFYGYTF
CDR3 DNA: TGTGCCAGCAGTTTGAGTGGAGGATTCTATGGCTACACCTTC

clone size: .
D gene: TRBD2
J gene: TRBJ2-2
V gene: TRBV28
CDR3 protein: CASSLLAGNTGELFF
CDR3 DNA: TGTGCCAGCAGTTTACTAGCGGGGAACACCGGGGAGCTGTTTTTT

clone size: .
D gene: TRBD2
J gene: TRBJ2-5
V gene: TRBV5-1
CDR3 protein: CASSLSGGAGKTQYF
CDR3 DNA: TGCGCCAGCAGCTTAAGCGGGGGGGCGGGAAAGACCCAGTACTTC

clone size: .
D gene: .
J gene: TRBJ2-1
V gene: TRBV2
CDR3 protein: CASSRQVNEQFF
CDR3 DNA: TGTGCCAGCAGTCGACAAGTCAATGAGCAGTTCTTC

clone size: .
D gene: .
J gene: TRBJ2-1
V gene: TRBV3-1/TRBV3-2
CDR3 protein: CASSQWGLYNEQFF
CDR3 DNA: TGTGCCAGCAGCCAATGGGGACTGTACAATGAGCAGTTCTTC

clone size: .
D gene: .
J gene: TRBJ1-2
V gene: TRBV6-5
CDR3 protein: CASSYSDSRNGYTF
CDR3 DNA: TGTGCCAGCAGTTACTCCGACAGCCGGAATGGCTACACCTTC

clone size: .
D gene: TRBD1
J gene: TRBJ2-5
V gene: TRBV5-1
CDR3 protein: CASSPGTDQETQYF
CDR3 DNA: TGCGCCAGCAGCCCCGGGACAGACCAAGAGACCCAGTACTTC

clone size: .
D gene: .
J gene: TRBJ1-2
V gene: TRBV9
CDR3 protein: CASSVGIGVNYGYTF
CDR3 DNA: TGTGCCAGCAGCGTAGGAATAGGGGTAAACTATGGCTACACCTTC

clone size: .
D gene: .
J gene: TRBJ1-2
V gene: TRBV27
CDR3 protein: CASSLYPLYGYTF
CDR3 DNA: TGTGCCAGCAGTTTATATCCCCTATATGGCTACACCTTC

clone size: .
D gene: .
J gene: TRBJ1-1
V gene: TRBV4-1
CDR3 protein: CASSQAGVSNTEAFF
CDR3 DNA: TGCGCCAGCAGCCAAGCGGGGGTCTCGAACACTGAAGCTTTCTTT

clone size: .
D gene: .
J gene: TRBJ1-2
V gene: TRBV3-1/TRBV3-2
CDR3 protein: CASSQDLGRGYGYTF
CDR3 DNA: TGTGCCAGCAGCCAAGATCTAGGCCGGGGCTATGGCTACACCTTC

clone size: .
D gene: TRBD1
J gene: TRBJ1-2
V gene: TRBV5-1
CDR3 protein: CASSLGQGSYGYTF
CDR3 DNA: TGCGCCAGCAGCTTGGGACAGGGCAGCTATGGCTACACCTTC

clone size: .
D gene: .
J gene: TRBJ2-7
V gene: TRBV6-5
CDR3 protein: CASKIHSEYEQYF
CDR3 DNA: TGTGCCAGCAAAATTCACTCGGAGTACGAGCAGTACTTC

clone size: .
D gene: TRBD1
J gene: TRBJ1-1
V gene: TRBV5-5
CDR3 protein: CASSLVGGDGEAFF
CDR3 DNA: TGTGCCAGCAGCTTGGTAGGGGGCGATGGTGAAGCTTTCTTT

clone size: few
D gene: TRBD1
J gene: TRBJ2-7
V gene: TRBV3-1/TRBV3-2
CDR3 protein: CASVGQGVSQQYF
CDR3 DNA: TGTGCCAGCGTGGGGCAGGGGGTCAGTCAGCAGTACTTC

clone size: .
D gene: .
J gene: TRBJ1-2
V gene: TRBV7-2
CDR3 protein: CASSKDRRSSGSYTF
CDR3 DNA: TGTGCCAGCAGCAAAGACAGGCGGAGTTCGGGGAGCTACACCTTC

clone size: .
D gene: .
J gene: TRBJ2-7
V gene: TRBV5-6
CDR3 protein: CASSLAGFSRDF
CDR3 DNA: TGTGCCAGCAGCTTGGCCGGGTTCTCCCGGGACTTC

clone size: .
D gene: TRBD1
J gene: TRBJ2-3
V gene: TRBV5-4
CDR3 protein: CASSLLGLRTGITDTQYF
CDR3 DNA: TGTGCCAGCAGCTTGTTGGGGTTGAGGACAGGCATCACAGATACGCAGTATTTT

clone size: .
D gene: TRBD1
J gene: TRBJ1-6
V gene: TRBV7-2
CDR3 protein: CASTVKQGSLHF
CDR3 DNA: TGTGCCAGCACAGTGAAACAGGGGTCCCTCCACTTT

clone size: .
D gene: .
J gene: TRBJ1-1
V gene: TRBV9
CDR3 protein: CASSVVVGRDTEAFF
CDR3 DNA: TGTGCCAGCAGCGTAGTAGTAGGGAGGGACACTGAAGCTTTCTTT

clone size: .
D gene: TRBD1
J gene: TRBJ1-3
V gene: TRBV4-1
CDR3 protein: CASSQGDRVGSGNTIYF
CDR3 DNA: TGCGCCAGCAGCCAAGGGGACAGGGTGGGATCTGGAAACACCATATATTTT

clone size: .
D gene: .
J gene: TRBJ2-5
V gene: TRBV12-5
CDR3 protein: CASGLVMGGLQETQYF
CDR3 DNA: TGTGCTAGTGGTTTGGTAATGGGGGGACTCCAAGAGACCCAGTACTTC

clone size: once
D gene: TRBD1
J gene: TRBJ1-1
V gene: TRBV11-2
CDR3 protein: CASSLRGQANTEAFF
CDR3 DNA: TGTGCCAGCAGCTTAAGGGGACAGGCAAACACTGAAGCTTTCTTT

clone size: .
D gene: .
J gene: TRBJ2-7
V gene: TRBV13
CDR3 protein: CASSQQGYEQYF
CDR3 DNA: TGTGCCAGCAGTCAGCAGGGCTACGAGCAGTACTTC

clone size: .
D gene: TRBD2
J gene: TRBJ2-1
V gene: TRBV9
CDR3 protein: CASSPLAGGSYNEQFF
CDR3 DNA: TGTGCCAGCAGCCCTCTAGCGGGGGGTTCCTACAATGAGCAGTTCTTC

clone size: .
D gene: .
J gene: TRBJ1-1
V gene: TRBV5-1
CDR3 protein: CASSLGGQGLFEAFF
CDR3 DNA: TGCGCCAGCAGCTTGGGAGGCCAGGGGCTTTTTGAAGCTTTCTTT

clone size: .
D gene: .
J gene: TRBJ1-3
V gene: TRBV4-3
CDR3 protein: CASGAGAGNTIYF
CDR3 DNA: TGCGCCAGCGGTGCGGGGGCTGGAAACACCATATATTTT

clone size: .
D gene: .
J gene: TRBJ2-5
V gene: TRBV24-1
CDR3 protein: CATSEPGEEETQYF
CDR3 DNA: TGTGCCACCAGTGAGCCGGGGGAGGAGGAGACCCAGTACTTC

clone size: .
D gene: .
J gene: TRBJ1-5
V gene: TRBV19
CDR3 protein: CASNLFNQPQHF
CDR3 DNA: TGTGCCAGTAATCTATTTAATCAGCCCCAGCATTTT

clone size: .
D gene: .
J gene: TRBJ2-3
V gene: TRBV6-5
CDR3 protein: CASSTTSTDTQYF
CDR3 DNA: TGTGCCAGCAGTACAACCTCCACAGATACGCAGTATTTT

clone size: .
D gene: TRBD1
J gene: TRBJ2-3
V gene: TRBV5-1
CDR3 protein: CASSVRDSNTQYF
CDR3 DNA: TGCGCCAGCAGCGTCCGGGACAGTAATACGCAGTATTTT

clone size: few
D gene: .
J gene: TRBJ1-6
V gene: TRBV19
CDR3 protein: CASSHRAGSGSPLHF
CDR3 DNA: TGTGCCAGTAGCCACCGGGCCGGGAGCGGTTCACCCCTCCACTTT

clone size: once
D gene: TRBD1
J gene: TRBJ1-2
V gene: TRBV6-5
CDR3 protein: CASSYSRTGGSGYTF
CDR3 DNA: TGTGCCAGCAGTTACTCCAGGACAGGGGGCAGTGGCTACACCTTC

clone size: .
D gene: .
J gene: TRBJ2-7
V gene: TRBV6-5
CDR3 protein: CASSYDGGGHYEQYF
CDR3 DNA: TGTGCCAGCAGTTACGATGGAGGGGGCCACTACGAGCAGTACTTC

clone size: .
D gene: TRBD1
J gene: TRBJ1-3
V gene: TRBV24-1
CDR3 protein: CATSDAGGASGNTIYF
CDR3 DNA: TGTGCCACCAGTGATGCAGGGGGCGCATCCGGAAACACCATATATTTT

clone size: .
D gene: .
J gene: TRBJ1-2
V gene: TRBV5-4
CDR3 protein: CASSLEGGVDGYTF
CDR3 DNA: TGTGCCAGCAGCTTGGAGGGAGGGGTGGATGGCTACACCTTC

clone size: .
D gene: .
J gene: TRBJ2-5
V gene: TRBV18
CDR3 protein: CASSPQDLKETQYF
CDR3 DNA: TGTGCCAGCTCACCCCAGGACTTAAAGGAGACCCAGTACTTC

clone size: .
D gene: .
J gene: TRBJ1-2
V gene: TRBV12-3/TRBV12-4
CDR3 protein: CASSFFTNYGYTF
CDR3 DNA: TGTGCCAGCAGTTTTTTTACTAACTATGGCTACACCTTC

clone size: .
D gene: TRBD1
J gene: TRBJ2-3
V gene: TRBV24-1
CDR3 protein: CATSDVRGQDTQYF
CDR3 DNA: TGTGCCACCAGTGATGTCAGGGGGCAAGATACGCAGTATTTT

clone size: .
D gene: TRBD2
J gene: TRBJ2-3
V gene: TRBV30
CDR3 protein: CAWSVSGGLGKDTQYF
CDR3 DNA: TGTGCCTGGAGTGTGTCGGGGGGGCTAGGCAAAGATACGCAGTATTTT

clone size: .
D gene: .
J gene: TRBJ1-5
V gene: TRBV21-1
CDR3 protein: CASRGQGNQPQHF
CDR3 DNA: TGTGCCAGCAGGGGACAGGGCAATCAGCCCCAGCATTTT

clone size: .
D gene: .
J gene: TRBJ1-2
V gene: TRBV27
CDR3 protein: CASSFGANYGYTF
CDR3 DNA: TGTGCCAGCAGTTTTGGGGCGAACTATGGCTACACCTTC